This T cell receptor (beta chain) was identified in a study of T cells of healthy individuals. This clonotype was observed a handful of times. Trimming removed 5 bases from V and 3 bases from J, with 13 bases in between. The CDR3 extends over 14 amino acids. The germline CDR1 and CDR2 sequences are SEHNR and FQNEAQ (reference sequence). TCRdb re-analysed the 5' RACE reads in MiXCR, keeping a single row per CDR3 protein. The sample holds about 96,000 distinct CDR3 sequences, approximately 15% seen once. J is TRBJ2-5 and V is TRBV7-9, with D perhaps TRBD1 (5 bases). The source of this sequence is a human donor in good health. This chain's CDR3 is CASSNLGREETQYF. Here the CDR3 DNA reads TGTGCCAGCAGCAATCTCGGCAGGGAAGAGACCCAGTACTTC.